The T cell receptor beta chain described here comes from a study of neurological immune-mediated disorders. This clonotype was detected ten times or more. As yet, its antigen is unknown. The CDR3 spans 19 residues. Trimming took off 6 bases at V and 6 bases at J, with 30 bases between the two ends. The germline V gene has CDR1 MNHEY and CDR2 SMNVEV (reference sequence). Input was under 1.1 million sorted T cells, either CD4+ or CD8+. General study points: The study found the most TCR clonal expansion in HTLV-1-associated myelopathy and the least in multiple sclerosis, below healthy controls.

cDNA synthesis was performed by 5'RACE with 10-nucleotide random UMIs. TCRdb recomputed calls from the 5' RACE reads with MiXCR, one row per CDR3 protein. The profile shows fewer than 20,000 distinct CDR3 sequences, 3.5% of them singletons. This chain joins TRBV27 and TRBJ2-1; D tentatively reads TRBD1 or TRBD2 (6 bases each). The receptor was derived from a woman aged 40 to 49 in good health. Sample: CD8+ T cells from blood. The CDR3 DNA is TGTGCCAGCAGCACGTTCCAAACAGGATACGGGGGCCCCGGCAATGAGCAGTTCTTC. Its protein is CASSTFQTGYGGPGNEQFF.